A single sample gave rise to the 2 T cell receptor beta chains below, sequenced in a study of T cell clonality in common variable immunodeficiency. Generated by immunoSEQ multiplex PCR, the TCRdb table keeps only in-frame clones and is missing some. The sample yields some 50,000 clones, without any singletons. Sample: peripheral blood mononuclear cells. The receptors derive from a person aged 18-70 years in good health.

This clone was counted many times. The sequenced fragment ends 3 residues before the CDR3 boundary, so the rest is inferred from the germline J gene. This chain links TRBV7-3 with TRBJ2-1; 10 bases are a match to TRBD2. This CDR3 has 16 residues. CDR1 is SGHTA, CDR2 FQGTGA, per germline. Trimming took 1 base from V and 9 from J; bases not matched to a gene: 9. The sequenced part of the CDR3 DNA is TGTGCCAGCAGCTTAATGGGGTCCGGGACTAGCGTTGAG. Translating it yields CASSLMGSGTSVE. From start to end, the CDR3 is CASSLMGSGTSVEQFF.

The CDR3 sequence: CASSLDTDTQYF. The covered CDR3 bases are TGCGCCAGCAGCTTGGACACAGATACC. V is TRBV5-1 and J is TRBJ2-5; no definite D call. The read ends 3 residues early relative to the CDR3; the germline J gene fills the gap. Germline V lookup: CDR1 SGHRS, CDR2 YFSETQ. The CDR3 has 12 amino acids. The entire variable domain, with the rest obtained from reference TRBV5-1 and TRBJ2-5, is as follows: KAGVTQTPRYLIKTRGQQVTLSCSPISGHRSVSWYQQTPGQGLQFLFEYFSETQRNKGNFPGRFSGRQFSNSRSEMNVSTLELGDSALYLCASSLDTDTQYFGPGTRLLVL.